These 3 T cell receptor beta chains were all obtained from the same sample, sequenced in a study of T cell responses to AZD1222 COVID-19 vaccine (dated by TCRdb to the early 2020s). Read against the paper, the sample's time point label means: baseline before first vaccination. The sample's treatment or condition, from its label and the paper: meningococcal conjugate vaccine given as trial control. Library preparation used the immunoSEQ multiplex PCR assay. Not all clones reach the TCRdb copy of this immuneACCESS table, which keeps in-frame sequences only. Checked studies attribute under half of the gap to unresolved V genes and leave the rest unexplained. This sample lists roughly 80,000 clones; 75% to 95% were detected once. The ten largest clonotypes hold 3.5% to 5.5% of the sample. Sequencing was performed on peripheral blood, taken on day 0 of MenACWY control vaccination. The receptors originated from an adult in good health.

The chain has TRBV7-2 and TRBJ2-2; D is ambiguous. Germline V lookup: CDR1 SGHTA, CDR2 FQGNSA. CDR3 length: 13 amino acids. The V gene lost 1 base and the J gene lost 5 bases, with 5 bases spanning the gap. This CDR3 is CASSLDYTGELFF. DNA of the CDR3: TGTGCCAGCAGCTTAGACTATACCGGGGAGCTGTTTTTT.

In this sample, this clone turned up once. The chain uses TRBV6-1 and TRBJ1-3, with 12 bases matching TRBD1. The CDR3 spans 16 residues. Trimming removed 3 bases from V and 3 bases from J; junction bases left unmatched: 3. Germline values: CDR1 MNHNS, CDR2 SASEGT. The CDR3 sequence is CASSEGTGGDGNTIYF. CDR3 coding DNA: TGTGCCAGCAGTGAGGGGACAGGGGGCGATGGAAACACCATATATTTT.

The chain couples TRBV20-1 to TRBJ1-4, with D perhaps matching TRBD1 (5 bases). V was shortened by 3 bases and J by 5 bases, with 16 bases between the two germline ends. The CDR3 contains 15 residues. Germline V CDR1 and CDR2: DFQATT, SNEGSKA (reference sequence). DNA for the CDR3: TGCAGTGCTAGTCCCACCTGGGGGGAAAATGAAAAACTGTTTTTT. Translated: CSASPTWGENEKLFF.